These T cell receptor beta chains were read from a single sample in a study of cytomegalovirus exposure and HLA in healthy donors. Clones were sequenced by immunoSEQ multiplex PCR, and TCRdb holds only the in-frame ones, with some missing. This table holds approximately 200,000 clones, 70% to 85% found once. Source material: PBMCs. The receptors come from a girl aged 2 to 9 in good health and CMV-seronegative. Both conserved end residues are part of each CDR3. D genes are given only for firm matches. The size field is filled for only some rows; it gives once, few, many or a size class.

v_call	j_call	clone_size	d_call	cdr3_nt	cdr3_aa
TRBV29-1	TRBJ2-3	.	TRBD1	TGCAGCGTTGGTGGGACAGGGGCCTCGTTCGGCACAGATACGCAGTATTTT	CSVGGTGASFGTDTQYF
TRBV2	TRBJ2-7	.	.	TGTGCCAGCAGTGATTTTGGCAGGAGGTACGAGCAGTACTTC	CASSDFGRRYEQYF
TRBV6-1	TRBJ2-7	.	.	TGTGCCAGCAGTGATATGTGGGCTACCTACGAGCAGTACTTC	CASSDMWATYEQYF
TRBV4-1	TRBJ1-4	few	.	TGCGCCAGCAGCCAAGATAGGTCAGGGGTAAATGAAAAACTGTTTTTT	CASSQDRSGVNEKLFF
TRBV21-1	TRBJ2-5	.	.	TGTGCCAGCAGCAAAGGTCCCGGACAGGGGCTTGGAGAGACCCAGTACTTC	CASSKGPGQGLGETQYF
TRBV7-9	TRBJ1-1	.	.	TGTGCCAGCAGCGCGATGCTCGGAGAGGACACTGAAGCTTTCTTT	CASSAMLGEDTEAFF
TRBV6-4	TRBJ1-1	few	.	TGTGCCAGCGATTTTCGGTCCGGGGCTGAAGCTTTCTTT	CASDFRSGAEAFF
TRBV27	TRBJ1-5	.	.	TGTGCCAGCAGCCCGGACAGAGGAGATCAGCCCCAGCATTTT	CASSPDRGDQPQHF
TRBV14	TRBJ1-1	few	.	TGTGCCAGCAGCCGGTGGGGGGGTACTGAAGCTTTCTTT	CASSRWGGTEAFF
TRBV2	TRBJ2-7	.	.	TGTGCCAGCAGGGGCACGGTCTTCTACGAGCAGTACTTC	CASRGTVFYEQYF
TRBV6-1	TRBJ1-1	.	TRBD1	TGTGCCAGCAGTTCACAGGGGCCCAGCACTGAAGCTTTCTTT	CASSSQGPSTEAFF
TRBV11-3	TRBJ2-5	.	TRBD2	TGTGCCAGCCTTCGGGGTAGCGGGGGTCAAGAGACCCAGTACTTC	CASLRGSGGQETQYF
TRBV30	TRBJ2-2	.	TRBD2	TGTGCCTGGGGGGAGGGCTACGGGGAGCTGTTTTTT	CAWGEGYGELFF
TRBV9	TRBJ2-7	.	TRBD2	TGTGCCAGCAGCCCTGAACTAGCGGTGAGCTCCTACGAGCAGTACTTC	CASSPELAVSSYEQYF
TRBV7-9	TRBJ1-5	.	.	TGTGCCAGCGCGGCAGGGGCCGCTCAGCCCCAGCATTTT	CASAAGAAQPQHF
TRBV5-1	TRBJ1-4	.	.	TGCGCCAGCAGCTTGTTAGGGGGAGCTGAAAAACTGTTTTTT	CASSLLGGAEKLFF
TRBV19	TRBJ1-3	.	.	TGTGCCAGTAGTCCGGGACACAGCTCTGGAAACACCATATATTTT	CASSPGHSSGNTIYF
TRBV5-4	TRBJ2-5	once	.	TGTGCCAGCAGCTTGCAGGGTGGGGAGACCCAGTACTTC	CASSLQGGETQYF
TRBV13	TRBJ2-2	.	.	TGTGCCAGCCGAATCGGAGGTACCGGGGAGCTGTTTTTT	CASRIGGTGELFF
TRBV10-3	TRBJ1-2	.	.	TGTGCCATCAGTGAGTCGCCAGGGGACAACTATGGCTACACCTTC	CAISESPGDNYGYTF
TRBV25-1	TRBJ1-2	.	.	TGTGCCAGCAGTGATTTTACAGGCCTGAGCTATGGCTACACCTTC	CASSDFTGLSYGYTF
TRBV5-1	TRBJ2-7	.	.	TGCGCCAGCAGCTTGGCTATGTCCTACGAGCAGTACTTC	CASSLAMSYEQYF
TRBV5-1	TRBJ2-2	.	TRBD2	TGCGCCAGCAGCAGCCCGGGGGGCACCGGGGAGCTGTTTTTT	CASSSPGGTGELFF
TRBV6-6	TRBJ1-6	.	.	TGTGCCAGCAGTTACGTAGAGATTAATTCACCCCTCCACTTT	CASSYVEINSPLHF
TRBV7-9	TRBJ1-6	.	.	TGTGCCAGCAGCCCACCAAGGGGGATTGGTAATTCACCCCTCCACTTT	CASSPPRGIGNSPLHF
TRBV11-2	TRBJ2-1	.	TRBD1	TGTGCCAGCAGCCCCGACAGGGTAGGTAATGAGCAGTTCTTC	CASSPDRVGNEQFF
TRBV2	TRBJ2-7	once	.	TGTGCCAGCAGATCGACCAGGGACTCCTACGAGCAGTACTTC	CASRSTRDSYEQYF
TRBV7-7	TRBJ2-5	.	.	TGTGCCAGCAGCTTAGATGGTCCGGGAATAGAGACCCAGTACTTC	CASSLDGPGIETQYF
TRBV14	TRBJ2-7	.	.	TGTGCCAGCAGCCAAGATTCACGGGAGCAGTACTTC	CASSQDSREQYF
TRBV30	TRBJ2-3	.	.	TGTGCCTGGGAAGGACTGGCTGGGGATACGCAGTATTTT	CAWEGLAGDTQYF
TRBV19	TRBJ1-5	few	.	TGTGCCAGTAGGACGACAGGTTTTTCTAATCAGCCCCAGCATTTT	CASRTTGFSNQPQHF
TRBV2	TRBJ2-1	.	.	TGTGCCAGCAGTTACAGGGTAAATGAGCAGTTCTTC	CASSYRVNEQFF
TRBV19	TRBJ1-2	.	TRBD1	TGTGCCAGTAGTATGGGTGGGACAGGGTCCGGCTACACCTTC	CASSMGGTGSGYTF
TRBV6-6	TRBJ1-2	few	.	TGTGCCAGCAGTTACGAGAGCAGGGTACCTGGCTACACCTTC	CASSYESRVPGYTF